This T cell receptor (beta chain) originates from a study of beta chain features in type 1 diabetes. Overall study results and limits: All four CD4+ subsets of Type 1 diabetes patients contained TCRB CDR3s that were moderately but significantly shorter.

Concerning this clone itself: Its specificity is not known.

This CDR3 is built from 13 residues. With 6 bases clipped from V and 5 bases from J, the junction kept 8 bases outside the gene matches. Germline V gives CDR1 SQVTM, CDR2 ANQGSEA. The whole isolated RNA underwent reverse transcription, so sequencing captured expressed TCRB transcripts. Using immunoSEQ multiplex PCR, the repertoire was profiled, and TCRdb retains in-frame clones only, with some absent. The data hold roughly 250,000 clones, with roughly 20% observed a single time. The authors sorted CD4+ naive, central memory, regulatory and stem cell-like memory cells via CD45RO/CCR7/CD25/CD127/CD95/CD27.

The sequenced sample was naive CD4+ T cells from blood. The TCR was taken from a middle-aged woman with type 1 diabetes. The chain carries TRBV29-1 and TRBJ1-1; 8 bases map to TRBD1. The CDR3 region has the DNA TGCAGCGTCCCCGGGACAGGCAGAACTGAAGCTTTCTTT. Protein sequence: CSVPGTGRTEAFF. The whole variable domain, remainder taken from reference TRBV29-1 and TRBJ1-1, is SAVISQKPSRDICQRGTSLTIQCQVDSQVTMMFWYRQQPGQSLTLIATANQGSEATYESGFVIDKFPISRPNLTFSTLTVSNMSPEDSSIYLCSVPGTGRTEAFFGQGTRLTVV.